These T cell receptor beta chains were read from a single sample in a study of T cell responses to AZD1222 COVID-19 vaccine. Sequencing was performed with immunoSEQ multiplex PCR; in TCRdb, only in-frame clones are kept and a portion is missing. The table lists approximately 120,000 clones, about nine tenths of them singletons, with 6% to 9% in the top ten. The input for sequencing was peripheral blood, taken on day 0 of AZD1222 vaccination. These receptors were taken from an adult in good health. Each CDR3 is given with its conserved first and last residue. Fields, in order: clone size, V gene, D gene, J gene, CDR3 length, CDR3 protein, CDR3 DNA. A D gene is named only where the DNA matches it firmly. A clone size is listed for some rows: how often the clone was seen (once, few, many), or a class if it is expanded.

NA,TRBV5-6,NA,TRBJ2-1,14,CASSFRKRYNEQFF,TGTGCCAGCAGCTTCCGGAAGAGATACAATGAGCAGTTCTTC
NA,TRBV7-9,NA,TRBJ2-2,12,CASSLFGGELFF,TGTGCCAGCAGCTTATTCGGCGGGGAGCTGTTTTTT
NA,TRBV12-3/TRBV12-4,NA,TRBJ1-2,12,CASSPRAGSYTF,TGTGCCAGCAGTCCTCGGGCTGGGAGCTACACCTTC
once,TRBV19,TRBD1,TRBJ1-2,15,CASSLGTGSNYGYTF,TGTGCCAGTAGTTTGGGGACAGGGTCCAACTATGGCTACACCTTC
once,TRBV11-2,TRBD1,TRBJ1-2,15,CASSLDRETGEGYTF,TGTGCCAGCAGCTTAGATCGCGAGACAGGGGAAGGCTACACCTTC
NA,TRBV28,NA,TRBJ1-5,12,CASSPHLQPQHF,TGTGCCAGCAGTCCACACCTTCAGCCCCAGCATTTT
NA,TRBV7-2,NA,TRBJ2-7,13,CASSTQWRYEQYF,TGTGCCAGCAGCACTCAATGGCGCTACGAGCAGTACTTC
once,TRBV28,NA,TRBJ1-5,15,CASTTHGSSNQPQHF,TGTGCCAGCACCACGCATGGGAGTAGCAATCAGCCCCAGCATTTT
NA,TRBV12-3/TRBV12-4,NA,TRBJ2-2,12,CASSLGAGELFF,TGTGCCAGCAGCCTGGGCGCCGGGGAGCTGTTTTTT
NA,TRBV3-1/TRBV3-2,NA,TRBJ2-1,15,CASRSGITSFYEQFF,TGTGCCAGCAGATCGGGGATTACAAGTTTCTATGAGCAGTTCTTC